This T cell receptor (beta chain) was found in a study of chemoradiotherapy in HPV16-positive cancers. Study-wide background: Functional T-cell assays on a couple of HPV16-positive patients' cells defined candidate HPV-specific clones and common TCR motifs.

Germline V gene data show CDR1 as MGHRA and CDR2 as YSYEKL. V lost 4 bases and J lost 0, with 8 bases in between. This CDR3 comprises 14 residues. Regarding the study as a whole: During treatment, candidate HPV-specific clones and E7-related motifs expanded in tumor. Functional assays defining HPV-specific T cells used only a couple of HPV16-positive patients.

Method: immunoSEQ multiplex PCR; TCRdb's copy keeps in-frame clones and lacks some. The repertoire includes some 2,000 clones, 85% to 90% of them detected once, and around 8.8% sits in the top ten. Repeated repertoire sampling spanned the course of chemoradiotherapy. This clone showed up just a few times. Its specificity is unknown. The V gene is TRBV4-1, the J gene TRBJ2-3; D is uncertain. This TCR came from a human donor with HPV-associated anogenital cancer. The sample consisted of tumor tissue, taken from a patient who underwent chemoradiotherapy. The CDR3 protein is CASSLSASTDTQYF. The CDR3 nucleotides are TGCGCCAGCAGCCTGTCGGCCAGCACAGATACGCAGTATTTT.